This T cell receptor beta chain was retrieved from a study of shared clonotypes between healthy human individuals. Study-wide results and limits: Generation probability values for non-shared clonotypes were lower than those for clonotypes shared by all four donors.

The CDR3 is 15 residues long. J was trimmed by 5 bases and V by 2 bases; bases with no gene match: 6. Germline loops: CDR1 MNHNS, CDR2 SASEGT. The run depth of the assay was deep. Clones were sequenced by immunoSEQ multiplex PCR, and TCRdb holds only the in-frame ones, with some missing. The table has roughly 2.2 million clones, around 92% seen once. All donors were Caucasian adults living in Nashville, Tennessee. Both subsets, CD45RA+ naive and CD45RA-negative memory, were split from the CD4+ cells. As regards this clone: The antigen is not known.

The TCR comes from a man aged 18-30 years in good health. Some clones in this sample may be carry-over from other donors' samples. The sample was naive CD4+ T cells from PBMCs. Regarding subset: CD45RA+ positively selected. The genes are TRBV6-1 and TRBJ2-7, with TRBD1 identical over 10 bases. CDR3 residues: CASSEPGQGMHEQYF. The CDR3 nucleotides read TGTGCCAGCAGTGAACCGGGACAGGGGATGCACGAGCAGTACTTC.